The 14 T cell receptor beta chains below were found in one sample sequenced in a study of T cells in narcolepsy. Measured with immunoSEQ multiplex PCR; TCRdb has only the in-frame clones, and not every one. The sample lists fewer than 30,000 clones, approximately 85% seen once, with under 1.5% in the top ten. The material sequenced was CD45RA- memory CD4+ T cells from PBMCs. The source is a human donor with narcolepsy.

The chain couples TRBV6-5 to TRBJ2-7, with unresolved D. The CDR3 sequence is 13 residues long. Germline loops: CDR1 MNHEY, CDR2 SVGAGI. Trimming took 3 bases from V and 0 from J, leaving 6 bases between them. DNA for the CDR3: TGTGCCAGCAGTTATCTCCCCTCCTACGAGCAGTACTTC. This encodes CASSYLPSYEQYF.

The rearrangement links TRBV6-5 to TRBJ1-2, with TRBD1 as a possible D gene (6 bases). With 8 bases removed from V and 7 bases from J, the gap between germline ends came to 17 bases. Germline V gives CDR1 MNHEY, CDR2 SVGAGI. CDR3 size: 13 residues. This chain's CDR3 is CASHVNRVLGYTF. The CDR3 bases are TGTGCCAGCCACGTCAACAGGGTACTTGGCTACACCTTC.

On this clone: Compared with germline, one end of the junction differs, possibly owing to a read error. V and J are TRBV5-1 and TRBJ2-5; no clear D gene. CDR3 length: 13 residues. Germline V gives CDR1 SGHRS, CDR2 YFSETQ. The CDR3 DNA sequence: TGCGCCAGCAGCTTGGATGGCCAACAGACCCAGTACTTC. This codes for CASSLDGQQTQYF.

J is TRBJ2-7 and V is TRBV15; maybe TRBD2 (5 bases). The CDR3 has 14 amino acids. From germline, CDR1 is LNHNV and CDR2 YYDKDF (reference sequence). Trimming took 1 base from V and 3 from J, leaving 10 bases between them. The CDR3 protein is CATSRGGLNYEQYF. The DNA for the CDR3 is TGTGCCACCAGCAGAGGAGGGCTTAACTACGAGCAGTACTTC. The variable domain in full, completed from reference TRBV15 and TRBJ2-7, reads DAMVIQNPRYQVTQFGKPVTLSCSQTLNHNVMYWYQQKSSQAPKLLFHYYDKDFNNEADTPDNFQSRRPNTSFCFLDIRSPGLGDTAMYLCATSRGGLNYEQYFGPGTRLTVT.

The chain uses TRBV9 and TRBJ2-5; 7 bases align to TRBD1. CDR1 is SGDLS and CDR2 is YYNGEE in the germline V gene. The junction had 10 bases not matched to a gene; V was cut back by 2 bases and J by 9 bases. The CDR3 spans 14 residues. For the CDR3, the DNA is TGTGCCAGCAGCGTCGGACAGGCTGGTGTGTCCCAGTACTTC. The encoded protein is CASSVGQAGVSQYF.

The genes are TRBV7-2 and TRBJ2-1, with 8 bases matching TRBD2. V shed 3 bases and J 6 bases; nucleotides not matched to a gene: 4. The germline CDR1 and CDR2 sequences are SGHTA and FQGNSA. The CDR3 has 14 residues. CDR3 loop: CASSLRTSFNEQFF. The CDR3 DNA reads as TGTGCCAGCAGCTTGAGGACTAGCTTCAATGAGCAGTTCTTC.

The CDR3 DNA follows: TGTGCCAGCAGCTTAGTACAAACCGGGGAGCTGTTTTTT. The encoded protein is CASSLVQTGELFF. The chain couples TRBV11-3 to TRBJ2-2; the D is unclear. There are 13 residues in the CDR3. From germline, CDR1 is SGHNT and CDR2 YENEEA. V lost 1 base and J 5 bases, leaving 5 bases between the germline ends.

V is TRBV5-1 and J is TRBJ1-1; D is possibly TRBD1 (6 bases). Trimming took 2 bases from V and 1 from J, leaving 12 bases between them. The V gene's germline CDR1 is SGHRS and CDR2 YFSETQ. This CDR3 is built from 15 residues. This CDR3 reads CASSLGQIGNTEAFF. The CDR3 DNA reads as TGCGCCAGCAGCTTAGGACAGATCGGGAACACTGAAGCTTTCTTT.

CDR3 DNA sequence: TGTGCCACCCGAGGGGGGCTAGCGGGATTGAACGAGCAGTACTTC. This encodes CATRGGLAGLNEQYF. The genes are TRBV6-6 and TRBJ2-7, with TRBD2 matching 9 bases. CDR1 is MNHNY and CDR2 is SVGAGI in the germline V gene (reference sequence). The CDR3 loop spans 15 amino acids. After removal of 10 bases from V and 5 bases from J, the junction contained 15 bases not matched to a gene.

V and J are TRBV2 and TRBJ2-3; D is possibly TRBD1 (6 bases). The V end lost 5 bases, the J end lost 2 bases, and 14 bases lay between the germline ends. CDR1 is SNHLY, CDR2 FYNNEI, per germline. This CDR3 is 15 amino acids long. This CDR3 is CASSHQGQNTDTQYF. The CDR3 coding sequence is TGTGCCAGCAGTCATCAGGGGCAGAACACAGATACGCAGTATTTT.

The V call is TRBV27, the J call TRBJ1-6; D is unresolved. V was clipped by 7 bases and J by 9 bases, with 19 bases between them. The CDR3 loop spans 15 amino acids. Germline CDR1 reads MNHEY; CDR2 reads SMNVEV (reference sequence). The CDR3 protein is CASTLFMPESSPLHF. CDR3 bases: TGTGCCAGCACCCTGTTCATGCCGGAGAGTTCACCCCTCCACTTT.

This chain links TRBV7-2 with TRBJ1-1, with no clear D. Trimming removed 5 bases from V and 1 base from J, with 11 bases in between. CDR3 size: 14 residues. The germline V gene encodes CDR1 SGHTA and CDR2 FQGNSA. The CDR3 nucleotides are TGTGCCAGCAGCGTAGTCGGTTCGAACACTGAAGCTTTCTTT. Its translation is CASSVVGSNTEAFF.

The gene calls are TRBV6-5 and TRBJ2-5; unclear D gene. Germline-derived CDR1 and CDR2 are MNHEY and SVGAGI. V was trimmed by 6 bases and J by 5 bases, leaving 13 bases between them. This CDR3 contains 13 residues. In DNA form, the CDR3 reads TGTGCCAGCAGGGCAAAAGATTCGGAGACCCAGTACTTC. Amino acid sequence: CASRAKDSETQYF.

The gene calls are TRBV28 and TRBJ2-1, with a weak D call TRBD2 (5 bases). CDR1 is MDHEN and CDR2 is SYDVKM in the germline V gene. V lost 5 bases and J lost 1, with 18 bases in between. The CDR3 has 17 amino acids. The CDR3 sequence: CASSNSRSAASYNEQFF. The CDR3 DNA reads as TGTGCCAGCAGTAACTCTCGCTCAGCGGCTTCCTACAATGAGCAGTTCTTC.